The clone carrying this T cell receptor (beta chain) has at least ten counts. Antigen unknown. This specimen comes from a study of T cell repertoires in cytomegalovirus infection. Study as a whole: It was the public TCR beta signatures that indicated both CMV infection and matching HLA type.

Study outcomes and limitations: There were carriers of CMV plus the relevant HLA, and cumulative public TCR beta family frequency identified them. Clonotypes of TCR beta that were HLA-C-restricted and CMV-specific dominated the ex vivo response.

TCRdb ran MiXCR on the reads and lists one entry per CDR3 protein. The sample holds 200,000 to 300,000 distinct CDR3 sequences, 9.1% seen once. The CDR3 loop spans 13 amino acids. V was cut by 8 bases and J by 0 bases, with 8 bases left in between. The germline CDR1 and CDR2 sequences are MDHEN and SYDVKM. The sequence derives from a human donor in good health (CMV status not recorded). Some clones in this sample may be carry-over from other donors' samples. The specimen was PBMCs. This chain joins TRBV28 and TRBJ1-5; D remains ambiguous. The CDR3 protein is CASAGYSNQPQHF. In DNA form, the CDR3 reads TGTGCCAGCGCGGGGTATAGCAATCAGCCCCAGCATTTT.